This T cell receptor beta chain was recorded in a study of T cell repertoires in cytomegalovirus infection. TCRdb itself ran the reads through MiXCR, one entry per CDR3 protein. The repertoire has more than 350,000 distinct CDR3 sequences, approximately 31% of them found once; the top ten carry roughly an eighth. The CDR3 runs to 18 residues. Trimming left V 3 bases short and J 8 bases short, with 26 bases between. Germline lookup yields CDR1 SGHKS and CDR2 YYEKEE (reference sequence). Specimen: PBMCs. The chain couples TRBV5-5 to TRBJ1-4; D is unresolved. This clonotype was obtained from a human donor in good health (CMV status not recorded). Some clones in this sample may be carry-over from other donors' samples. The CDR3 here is CASSSRIGISKALEKLFF. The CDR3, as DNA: TGTGCCAGCAGCTCTCGTATAGGAATTTCGAAAGCGCTGGAAAAACTGTTTTTT.